These 26 T cell receptor beta chains came from one sample sequenced in a study of T-cell memory formation after mild COVID-19. TCRdb redid the calling of the 5' RACE reads with MiXCR, one entry per CDR3 protein. The sample records fewer than 700,000 distinct CDR3 sequences, about a fifth being singletons. The sample comprised PBMCs or a T cell subset sorted from them (not recorded which). Receptor source: an adult woman who had mild COVID-19 (a few samples of this study predate the infection). Cell type and time point are not known.

The DNA of the CDR3 is TGTGCCAGCAGTCCCTTTAGAAGGGCGGCGGGAAACACCATATATTTT. This sequence encodes CASSPFRRAAGNTIYF. The gene calls are TRBV6-5 and TRBJ1-3, with no clear D. Germline CDR1 reads MNHEY; CDR2 reads SVGAGI. The CDR3 totals 16 residues. Trimming cost V 5 bases and J 4 bases, with 18 bases left between them.

The chain combines TRBV7-2 with TRBJ2-7; D perhaps matches TRBD2 (6 bases). V lost 1 base to trimming and J lost 3 bases, with 13 bases between them. From germline, CDR1 is SGHTA and CDR2 FQGNSA. The CDR3 has 15 residues. The chain's CDR3 is CASSLVVAADYEQYF. The CDR3 DNA reads as TGTGCCAGCAGCTTAGTGGTAGCGGCTGACTACGAGCAGTACTTC.

The chain links TRBV12-3 or TRBV12-4 to TRBJ2-4, with D hard to call. V was trimmed by 2 bases and J by 0 bases, leaving 8 bases between them. The CDR3 totals 15 residues. The DNA for the CDR3 is TGTGCCAGCAGTTTACTAGGCGGAGCCAAAAACATTCAGTACTTC. Translation gives CASSLLGGAKNIQYF.

This chain connects TRBV7-8 to TRBJ2-1, with unresolved D. CDR1 and CDR2 (germline): SGHVS, FQNEAQ. This CDR3 spans 16 amino acids. With 6 bases removed from V and 2 bases from J, the gap between germline ends came to 17 bases. CDR3 amino acids: CASRTPRGPTYNEQFF. The CDR3 coding sequence is TGTGCCAGCAGGACGCCCCGAGGCCCTACCTACAATGAGCAGTTCTTC.

This clonotype was observed a handful of times. CDR3 sequence: CASSQTDSSSGANVLTF. CDR3 DNA sequence: TGTGCCAGCAGCCAGACGGACAGCAGCTCTGGGGCCAACGTCCTGACTTTC. V gene TRBV4-2 combines with J gene TRBJ2-6; D is possibly TRBD1 (6 bases). Germline CDR1 LGHNA, CDR2 YNFKEQ. V dropped 3 bases and J dropped 0 bases, with 12 bases sitting between them. The CDR3 is 17 amino acids.

V usage is TRBV18 and J usage is TRBJ1-4; no reliable D call. V dropped 2 bases and J dropped 6 bases, with 10 bases sitting between them. Germline CDR1 reads KGHSH; CDR2 reads LQKENI. The CDR3 runs to 14 residues. The CDR3 region has the DNA TGTGCCAGCTCACCAGGGAGGGCCGATGAAAAACTGTTTTTT. It yields the protein CASSPGRADEKLFF. Filled out from reference TRBV18 and TRBJ1-4, the complete variable domain reads NAGVMQNPRHLVRRRGQEARLRCSPMKGHSHVYWYRQLPEEGLKFMVYLQKENIIDESGMPKERFSAEFPKEGPSILRIQQVVRGDSAAYFCASSPGRADEKLFFGSGTQLSVL.

This clonotype was counted once. J is TRBJ2-6 and V is TRBV6-1, with D possibly being TRBD2 (6 bases). This CDR3 contains 14 residues. CDR1 and CDR2 (germline): MNHNS, SASEGT. V lost 11 bases to trimming and J lost 0 bases, with 11 bases between them. CDR3 region: CAGGGSSGANVLTF. CDR3 sequence (DNA): TGTGCCGGTGGAGGGAGCTCTGGGGCCAACGTCCTGACTTTC.

The chain employs TRBV7-2 and TRBJ1-2, with 12 bases that match TRBD1. Germline loops: CDR1 SGHTA, CDR2 FQGNSA. The CDR3 consists of 18 residues. The J segment lost 4 bases and the V segment lost 5 bases, leaving 14 bases of the junction unmatched. For the CDR3, the DNA is TGTGCCAGCAGCGTCCGAACCGGGACAGGGGGCGCCAGCTATGGCTACACCTTC. Residues: CASSVRTGTGGASYGYTF.

The genes are TRBV7-9 and TRBJ2-3; D remains ambiguous. The V gene lost 0 bases and the J gene lost 4 bases, with 11 bases spanning the gap. CDR3 length: 15 residues. Germline assignment: CDR1 SEHNR and CDR2 FQNEAQ (reference sequence). CDR3 residues: CASSLALVGSDTQYF. CDR3 bases: TGTGCCAGCAGCTTAGCGCTTGTGGGGTCAGATACGCAGTATTTT.

The chain joins TRBV5-1 to TRBJ1-2; D is unclear. Trimming cost V 0 bases and J 2 bases, with 17 bases left between them. Germline V gives CDR1 SGHRS, CDR2 YFSETQ. The CDR3 has 17 residues. The DNA for the CDR3 is TGCGCCAGCAGCTTGGAGGCCCAGCATAGTATAAACTATGGCTACACCTTC. Translating it yields CASSLEAQHSINYGYTF.

The sample holds a few counts of this clonotype. The V and J genes are TRBV12-3 or TRBV12-4 and TRBJ2-4, with unresolved D. The germline V and J ends were trimmed by 1 base and 9 bases, with 10 bases remaining between them. This CDR3 has 13 amino acids. In DNA form, the CDR3 reads TGTGCCAGCAGTTTAGTCCCGAGCCCCATTCAGTACTTC. Protein sequence: CASSLVPSPIQYF.

This clonotype was seen a handful of times. This rearrangement joins TRBV4-2 to TRBJ2-7; D not certain. The CDR3 loop spans 14 amino acids. Trimming pared 1 base from V and 2 bases from J, leaving 9 bases between. The V gene's germline CDR1 is LGHNA and CDR2 YNFKEQ. CDR3: CASSQADATYEQYF. The CDR3 DNA follows: TGTGCCAGCAGCCAAGCGGACGCTACCTACGAGCAGTACTTC.

CDR3 region: CASSDSGGYEQYF. Written as DNA, the CDR3 is TGTGCCAGCAGCGATTCAGGGGGCTACGAGCAGTACTTC. This chain connects TRBV27 to TRBJ2-7; 7 nucleotides line up with TRBD1. In germline, CDR1 is MNHEY, CDR2 SMNVEV (reference sequence). V was clipped by 6 bases and J by 3 bases; unmatched bases: 5. The CDR3 extends over 13 amino acids.

The gene calls are TRBV7-2 and TRBJ2-7; D tentatively reads TRBD1 or TRBD2 (6 bases each). V was clipped by 4 bases and J by 6 bases, with 19 bases between them. The V gene's germline CDR1 is SGHTA and CDR2 FQGNSA. CDR3 length: 15 residues. The CDR3 here is CASSYQGTQTSEQYF. For the CDR3, the DNA is TGTGCCAGCAGCTATCAGGGGACTCAGACCTCCGAGCAGTACTTC.

This rearrangement joins TRBV21-1 to TRBJ2-7; TRBD2, the table's D call, was not compared with the DNA. TRBV21-1 is tagged as a pseudogene. The CDR3 has 16 residues. DNA for the CDR3: TGTGCCAGCAGCAAAGTTGACGGCGGGTTGTCCTTCGAGCAGTACTTC. Translated: CASSKVDGGLSFEQYF.

The sample holds a few counts of this clonotype. The V and J genes are TRBV5-1 and TRBJ2-7; D perhaps matches TRBD1 (6 bases). Trimming shortened V by 0 bases and J by 1 base, and 11 bases separated the two germline ends. In germline, CDR1 is SGHRS, CDR2 YFSETQ. CDR3 length: 15 residues. CDR3 in DNA: TGCGCCAGCAGCTTGGCCCGGACAGTATCCTACGAGCAGTACTTC. Encoded protein: CASSLARTVSYEQYF.

This clonotype was seen more than once but under ten times. The chain is built from TRBV2 and TRBJ2-7; 12 bases line up with TRBD2. The CDR3 runs to 15 residues. V shed 6 bases and J 4 bases; nucleotides not matched to a gene: 7. Germline V lookup: CDR1 SNHLY, CDR2 FYNNEI. CDR3 nucleotides: TGTGCCAGCAGCAAAGGACTAGCGGGATTTTACGAGCAGTACTTC. Translating it yields CASSKGLAGFYEQYF.

This clonotype was observed a handful of times. The CDR3 sequence: CASSLLGSWPKGGSYEQYF. In DNA form, the CDR3 reads TGTGCCAGCAGCCTCTTGGGGTCGTGGCCGAAGGGGGGTTCCTACGAGCAGTACTTC. The chain is built from TRBV11-2 and TRBJ2-7; D possibly matches TRBD1 or TRBD2 (6 bases each). V lost 5 bases, J lost 1 base, and 27 bases lay in between. Germline-derived CDR1 and CDR2 are SGHAT and FQNNGV. This CDR3 region has 19 residues.

The chain links TRBV29-1 to TRBJ1-5, with D tentatively TRBD1 (6 bases). Germline V gene lookup returns CDR1 SQVTM and CDR2 ANQGSEA. Trimming took 4 bases from V and 4 from J, leaving 17 bases between them. The CDR3 is 15 residues long. The chain's CDR3 is CSVALGTGPNQPQHF. The CDR3 nucleotides read TGCAGCGTTGCCTTAGGTACAGGGCCTAATCAGCCCCAGCATTTT.

The chain uses TRBV5-1 and TRBJ1-2; a weak D match, TRBD1 (6 bases). Germline-derived CDR1 and CDR2 are SGHRS and YFSETQ. Trimming left V 1 base short and J 8 bases short, with 15 bases between. This CDR3 is built from 14 residues. CDR3 protein: CASSLQQGYGGYTF. The CDR3, as DNA: TGCGCCAGCAGCTTGCAACAGGGTTATGGGGGCTACACCTTC.

There are a few counts of this clonotype. This chain joins TRBV30 and TRBJ1-5, with D unclear. Looked up from germline, CDR1 is GTSNPN and CDR2 is SVGIG (reference sequence). Trimming left V 4 bases short and J 3 bases short, with 10 bases between. CDR3 length equals 13 residues. CDR3 bases: TGTGCCTGGAACCGGGAGGTCAATCAGCCCCAGCATTTT. Its protein is CAWNREVNQPQHF. Drawing the rest from reference TRBV30 and TRBJ1-5, the complete variable domain is SQTIHQWPATLVQPVGSPLSLECTVEGTSNPNLYWYRQAAGRGLQLLFYSVGIGQISSEVPQNLSASRPQDRQFILSSKKLLLSDSGFYLCAWNREVNQPQHFGDGTRLSIL.

The V and J genes are TRBV28 and TRBJ1-6; D remains ambiguous. Trimming shortened V by 4 bases and J by 1 base, and 8 bases separated the two germline ends. The CDR3 covers 15 residues. Germline-derived CDR1 and CDR2 are MDHEN and SYDVKM. CDR3 sequence reads: CASSWMGSYNSPLHF. The CDR3 nucleotides read TGTGCCAGCAGTTGGATGGGGTCCTATAATTCACCCCTCCACTTT. The full variable domain, with the rest looked up from reference TRBV28 and TRBJ1-6, is DVKVTQSSRYLVKRTGEKVFLECVQDMDHENMFWYRQDPGLGLRLIYFSYDVKMKEKGDIPEGYSVSREKKERFSLILESASTNQTSMYLCASSWMGSYNSPLHFGNGTRLTVT.

The rearrangement joins TRBV18 to TRBJ1-1, with D perhaps matching TRBD1 (5 bases). Germline V gives CDR1 KGHSH, CDR2 LQKENI. Between the trimmed V and J ends, which lost 4 bases and 4 bases, there was a span of 10 bases. The CDR3 is 13 residues long. CDR3 sequence reads: CASSRDPATEAFF. The CDR3 nucleotides are TGTGCCAGCTCACGGGACCCGGCCACTGAAGCTTTCTTT. The full variable domain, with the rest looked up from reference TRBV18 and TRBJ1-1, is NAGVMQNPRHLVRRRGQEARLRCSPMKGHSHVYWYRQLPEEGLKFMVYLQKENIIDESGMPKERFSAEFPKEGPSILRIQQVVRGDSAAYFCASSRDPATEAFFGQGTRLTVV.

In this sample, this clonotype turned up a few times. V gene TRBV11-2 combines with J gene TRBJ1-2, with 8 nucleotides matching TRBD1. Germline V lookup: CDR1 SGHAT, CDR2 FQNNGV. J gave up 8 bases and V 5 bases, and 1 base lay outside the gene matches. The CDR3 runs 11 residues. This CDR3 reads CASSAGGGYTF. The CDR3 coding sequence is TGTGCCAGCAGCGCAGGGGGCGGCTACACCTTC.

In this sample, this clonotype turned up a few times. The gene calls are TRBV15 and TRBJ2-7; 9 bases are shared with TRBD1. Germline CDR1 and CDR2: LNHNV and YYDKDF (reference sequence). Germline trimming cut 1 base from V and 4 bases from J; bases unmatched to any gene: 5. This CDR3 is built from 15 residues. CDR3 nucleotides: TGTGCCACCAGCAGAGGGGACGGGACAGGGTACGAGCAGTACTTC. It codes for CATSRGDGTGYEQYF.

This clonotype has more than one count but fewer than ten. This chain connects TRBV12-3 or TRBV12-4 to TRBJ2-3, with a tentative D call TRBD2 (6 bases). The CDR3 spans 15 residues. The V and J ends lost 5 bases and 5 bases respectively, with 17 bases between them. The CDR3 bases are TGTGCCAGCAGTCCTGGGGGGACGGTCGGAGATACGCAGTATTTT. The encoded protein is CASSPGGTVGDTQYF.